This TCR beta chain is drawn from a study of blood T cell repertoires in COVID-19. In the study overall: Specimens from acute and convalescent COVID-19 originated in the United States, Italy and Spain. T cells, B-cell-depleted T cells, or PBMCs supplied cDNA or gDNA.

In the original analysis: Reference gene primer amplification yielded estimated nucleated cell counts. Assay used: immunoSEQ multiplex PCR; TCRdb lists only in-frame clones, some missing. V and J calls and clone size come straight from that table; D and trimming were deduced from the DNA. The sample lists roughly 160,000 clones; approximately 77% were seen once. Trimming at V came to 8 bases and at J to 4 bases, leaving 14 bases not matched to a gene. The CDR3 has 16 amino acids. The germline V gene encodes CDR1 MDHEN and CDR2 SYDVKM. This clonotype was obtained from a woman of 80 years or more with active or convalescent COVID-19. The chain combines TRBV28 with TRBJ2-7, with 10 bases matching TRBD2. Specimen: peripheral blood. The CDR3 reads CASSPGASGSIYEQYF. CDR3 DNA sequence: TGTGCCAGCTCCCCCGGGGCTAGCGGGAGTATATACGAGCAGTACTTC.